The source of this T cell receptor (beta chain) is a study of control samples from healthy donors and cancer patients. The V segment lost 4 bases and the J segment 1 base; nucleotides outside the gene matches: 6. Germline V gene data show CDR1 as SGHTA and CDR2 as FQGTGA. The length of the CDR3 is 16 residues. TCRdb's copy holds only in-frame clones and misses some; the assay was immunoSEQ multiplex PCR. The data show about 120,000 clones, approximately 88% seen once. The sample was blood. The rearrangement joins TRBV7-3 to TRBJ2-2, with 7 bases identical to TRBD1. The source of this sequence is a man in his forties in good health. The chain's CDR3 is CASSYSRTGNTGELFF. CDR3 bases: TGTGCCAGCAGCTACTCTCGGACAGGGAACACCGGGGAGCTGTTTTTT.